These T cell receptor beta chains were read from a single sample in a study of Ad26.COV2.S vaccination and SARS-CoV-2 variants. Only in-frame clones appear in the TCRdb table, and some are missing; sequencing was by immunoSEQ multiplex PCR. The sample includes around 450,000 clones, approximately 89% seen only once; the top ten take about 2.5%. The starting material was peripheral blood, obtained in a trial of Ad26.COV2.S vaccine versus placebo. The receptors were gathered from a person between 18 and 65 years old who received the Ad26.COV2.S COVID-19 vaccine or a placebo. CDR3s include the opening cysteine and the closing phenylalanine or tryptophan. A D gene is named only where the DNA matches it firmly. Clone size is given for some rows only: seen once, a few or many times, or a class if the clone is expanded.

abundance: -
j_gene: TRBJ2-3
v_gene: TRBV4-3
d_gene: -
CDR3nt: TGCGCCAGCAGCCAAGTTCCAGCAGATACGCAGTATTTT
CDR3aa: CASSQVPADTQYF

abundance: -
j_gene: TRBJ2-7
v_gene: TRBV7-6
d_gene: -
CDR3nt: TGTGCCAGCAGCTTTGACACCAACCCGGGCTACGAGCAGTACTTC
CDR3aa: CASSFDTNPGYEQYF

abundance: few
j_gene: TRBJ1-2
v_gene: TRBV27
d_gene: -
CDR3nt: TGTGCCAGCAGTTTCGACGGAGGGCTGTACTATGGCTACACCTTC
CDR3aa: CASSFDGGLYYGYTF

abundance: -
j_gene: TRBJ1-4
v_gene: TRBV4-1
d_gene: -
CDR3nt: TGCGCCAGCAGCCAAGGACCCTCAGGATACCAAAATGAAAAACTGTTTTTT
CDR3aa: CASSQGPSGYQNEKLFF

abundance: -
j_gene: TRBJ1-2
v_gene: TRBV11-2
d_gene: TRBD1
CDR3nt: TGTGCCAGCAGCCCCCAGGGGGCGAGGGGCTACACCTTC
CDR3aa: CASSPQGARGYTF

abundance: -
j_gene: TRBJ2-3
v_gene: TRBV7-2
d_gene: -
CDR3nt: TGTGCCAGCAGCTTTATTGGCGGGGATACGCAGTATTTT
CDR3aa: CASSFIGGDTQYF

abundance: -
j_gene: TRBJ1-2
v_gene: TRBV28
d_gene: TRBD1
CDR3nt: TGTGCCAGCAGTTTGAGTCAACCGGGACAGGGAGGTGGCTACACCTTC
CDR3aa: CASSLSQPGQGGGYTF

abundance: -
j_gene: TRBJ2-1
v_gene: TRBV27
d_gene: -
CDR3nt: TGTGCCAGCAGTCGCCAGTGGGGAGTGGAGCAGTTCTTC
CDR3aa: CASSRQWGVEQFF

abundance: -
j_gene: TRBJ1-1
v_gene: TRBV5-4
d_gene: -
CDR3nt: TGTGCCAGCAGCCCCCCATTGTCGGGGGAAGCTTTCTTT
CDR3aa: CASSPPLSGEAFF

abundance: -
j_gene: TRBJ1-5
v_gene: TRBV18
d_gene: -
CDR3nt: TGTGCCAGCTCACCAGACCAGGAGAGCAATCAGCCCCAGCATTTT
CDR3aa: CASSPDQESNQPQHF

abundance: once
j_gene: TRBJ2-1
v_gene: TRBV24-1
d_gene: -
CDR3nt: TGTGCCACTCGCCCTCGACGGGGAGAGGAGGAGTTCTTC
CDR3aa: CATRPRRGEEEFF

abundance: -
j_gene: TRBJ2-6
v_gene: TRBV6-4
d_gene: TRBD2
CDR3nt: TGTGCCAGCAGTGAGAGTTGGACCGGGGGGGCTGGGGCCAACGTCCTGACTTTC
CDR3aa: CASSESWTGGAGANVLTF

abundance: -
j_gene: TRBJ1-3
v_gene: TRBV21-1
d_gene: -
CDR3nt: TGTGCCAGCAGCAGGGGGGTTCTCTCTGGAAACACCATATATTTT
CDR3aa: CASSRGVLSGNTIYF

abundance: once
j_gene: TRBJ1-5
v_gene: TRBV15
d_gene: TRBD1
CDR3nt: TGTGCCACCAGCAGAGACCGACAGGGATATCAGCCCCAGCATTTT
CDR3aa: CATSRDRQGYQPQHF

abundance: -
j_gene: TRBJ1-3
v_gene: TRBV9
d_gene: TRBD1
CDR3nt: TGTGCCAGCAGCGTAACAGGGGGCTCAGGAAACACCATATATTTT
CDR3aa: CASSVTGGSGNTIYF

abundance: -
j_gene: TRBJ2-1
v_gene: TRBV4-1
d_gene: TRBD2
CDR3nt: TGCGCCAGCAGCCACCCAATAGCGGGAGGCTCCTACAATGAGCAGTTCTTC
CDR3aa: CASSHPIAGGSYNEQFF

abundance: -
j_gene: TRBJ2-7
v_gene: TRBV7-9
d_gene: -
CDR3nt: TGTGCCAGCAGCTTAGCAGGCAGTGGGGAGCAGTACTTC
CDR3aa: CASSLAGSGEQYF

abundance: -
j_gene: TRBJ2-3
v_gene: TRBV3-1/TRBV3-2
d_gene: TRBD2
CDR3nt: TGTGCCAGCAGCCAAGGGTGGCGGGGGGGTACAGATACGCAGTATTTT
CDR3aa: CASSQGWRGGTDTQYF

abundance: -
j_gene: TRBJ2-5
v_gene: TRBV5-8
d_gene: TRBD2
CDR3nt: TGTGCCAGCAGCTGGAGCGGGAGGGAGACCCAGTACTTC
CDR3aa: CASSWSGRETQYF

abundance: -
j_gene: TRBJ1-6
v_gene: TRBV27
d_gene: -
CDR3nt: TGTGCCAGCAGTTTAACCAGGACCTGGGGGAGTAATTCACCCCTCCACTTT
CDR3aa: CASSLTRTWGSNSPLHF

abundance: -
j_gene: TRBJ1-5
v_gene: TRBV7-9
d_gene: -
CDR3nt: TGTGCCAGCAGCTTAGTTGGCTATAGCAATCAGCCCCAGCATTTT
CDR3aa: CASSLVGYSNQPQHF

abundance: -
j_gene: TRBJ2-1
v_gene: TRBV5-1
d_gene: -
CDR3nt: TGCGCCAGCAGCTTCGGACTATACCTCAATGAGCAGTTCTTC
CDR3aa: CASSFGLYLNEQFF

abundance: -
j_gene: TRBJ2-7
v_gene: TRBV3-1/TRBV3-2
d_gene: TRBD1
CDR3nt: TGTGCCAGCAGCCCCTCGGACAGGTCCTCCTACGAGCAGTACTTC
CDR3aa: CASSPSDRSSYEQYF

abundance: -
j_gene: TRBJ2-2
v_gene: TRBV7-6
d_gene: -
CDR3nt: TGTGCCAGCAGCTCTTTATGGGGCGGGGAGCTGTTTTTT
CDR3aa: CASSSLWGGELFF

abundance: -
j_gene: TRBJ2-5
v_gene: TRBV30
d_gene: -
CDR3nt: TGTGCCTGGAGCCTGGACATCAAAGAGACCCAGTACTTC
CDR3aa: CAWSLDIKETQYF

abundance: -
j_gene: TRBJ2-3
v_gene: TRBV2
d_gene: -
CDR3nt: TGTGCCAGCAGCCCTATGACAGCGACAGATACGCAGTATTTT
CDR3aa: CASSPMTATDTQYF

abundance: -
j_gene: TRBJ2-7
v_gene: TRBV18
d_gene: -
CDR3nt: TGTGCCAGCTCCCCTTACGAGGGGCAGAGCTCCTACGAGCAGTACTTC
CDR3aa: CASSPYEGQSSYEQYF

abundance: -
j_gene: TRBJ1-3
v_gene: TRBV5-1
d_gene: -
CDR3nt: TGCGCCAGCAGCACGTTCTCTGGAAACACCATATATTTT
CDR3aa: CASSTFSGNTIYF

abundance: -
j_gene: TRBJ2-3
v_gene: TRBV5-3
d_gene: TRBD2
CDR3nt: TGTGCCAGAAGCTTGAGTACGGGAGGGTTCGGCACAGATACGCAGTATTTT
CDR3aa: CARSLSTGGFGTDTQYF

abundance: -
j_gene: TRBJ2-3
v_gene: TRBV3-1/TRBV3-2
d_gene: -
CDR3nt: TGTGCCAGCAGCCAAGGGATGAGACACCCGTATTTT
CDR3aa: CASSQGMRHPYF

abundance: once
j_gene: TRBJ2-7
v_gene: TRBV2
d_gene: TRBD2
CDR3nt: TGTGCCAGCAACCAGCGGGGGACCTCCTACGAGCAGTACTTC
CDR3aa: CASNQRGTSYEQYF

abundance: -
j_gene: TRBJ2-1
v_gene: TRBV7-3
d_gene: -
CDR3nt: TGTGCCAGCAGCCCACGGGGAAATACCTACAATGAGCAGTTCTTC
CDR3aa: CASSPRGNTYNEQFF

abundance: -
j_gene: TRBJ1-5
v_gene: TRBV19
d_gene: -
CDR3nt: TGTGCCAGTAGTATCTGGGACTTAAATCAGCCCCAGCATTTT
CDR3aa: CASSIWDLNQPQHF

abundance: -
j_gene: TRBJ2-2
v_gene: TRBV4-3
d_gene: TRBD2
CDR3nt: TGCGCCAGCAGACGATCACTAGCGGCGAACACCGGGGAGCTGTTTTTT
CDR3aa: CASRRSLAANTGELFF

abundance: -
j_gene: TRBJ2-3
v_gene: TRBV12-5
d_gene: -
CDR3nt: TGTGCTAGTGGTCCAGCTCCACGGTCGGATACGCAGTATTTT
CDR3aa: CASGPAPRSDTQYF

abundance: -
j_gene: TRBJ2-5
v_gene: TRBV4-1
d_gene: -
CDR3nt: TGCGCCAGCAGCCCCGCGCCCCCACTCCAAGAGACCCAGTACTTC
CDR3aa: CASSPAPPLQETQYF

abundance: -
j_gene: TRBJ1-6
v_gene: TRBV28
d_gene: -
CDR3nt: TGTGCCAGCAGGGACAACAATTCACCCCTCCACTTT
CDR3aa: CASRDNNSPLHF

abundance: few
j_gene: TRBJ2-5
v_gene: TRBV7-9
d_gene: TRBD2
CDR3nt: TGTGCCAGCAGCCCGGCGGGGGGGGAGACCCAGTACTTC
CDR3aa: CASSPAGGETQYF

abundance: once
j_gene: TRBJ2-1
v_gene: TRBV7-8
d_gene: -
CDR3nt: TGTGCCAGCAGCCTACAGTGGACTTCGAATGAGCAGTTCTTC
CDR3aa: CASSLQWTSNEQFF

abundance: -
j_gene: TRBJ2-7
v_gene: TRBV7-2
d_gene: TRBD2
CDR3nt: TGTGCCAGCAGCGCCAGGACTAGCGGGGCCCTGGGTGCGTACTTC
CDR3aa: CASSARTSGALGAYF

abundance: -
j_gene: TRBJ2-3
v_gene: TRBV5-4
d_gene: -
CDR3nt: TGTGCCAGCAGCAGGGACACATTCACAGATACGCAGTATTTT
CDR3aa: CASSRDTFTDTQYF

abundance: -
j_gene: TRBJ2-2
v_gene: TRBV5-3
d_gene: TRBD1
CDR3nt: TGTGCCAGAAGCTTGACAGGGGCCACCGGGGAGCTGTTTTTT
CDR3aa: CARSLTGATGELFF

abundance: -
j_gene: TRBJ1-5
v_gene: TRBV7-2
d_gene: -
CDR3nt: TGTGCCAGCAGCATAACGGGGGTTGGCAATCAGCCCCAGCATTTT
CDR3aa: CASSITGVGNQPQHF

abundance: -
j_gene: TRBJ1-2
v_gene: TRBV9
d_gene: -
CDR3nt: TGTGCCAGCAGCGTAGTGGTGGGATCGGGTGGCTACACCTTC
CDR3aa: CASSVVVGSGGYTF

abundance: -
j_gene: TRBJ1-6
v_gene: TRBV18
d_gene: TRBD1
CDR3nt: TGTGCCAGCTCGCAGGCGGGACAGTTTAATTCACCCCTCCACTTT
CDR3aa: CASSQAGQFNSPLHF

abundance: -
j_gene: TRBJ2-2
v_gene: TRBV3-1/TRBV3-2
d_gene: -
CDR3nt: TGTGCCAGCAGCCAGAGAGCGGTGGGCACCGGGGAGCTGTTTTTT
CDR3aa: CASSQRAVGTGELFF

abundance: -
j_gene: TRBJ2-5
v_gene: TRBV4-1
d_gene: -
CDR3nt: TGCGCCAGCAGCTCAGGGGAGGGGGCGGAGACCCAGTACTTC
CDR3aa: CASSSGEGAETQYF

abundance: -
j_gene: TRBJ1-5
v_gene: TRBV28
d_gene: -
CDR3nt: TGTGCCAGCAGAGAAGTCTGGTACCAGGTTAACAATCAGCCCCAGCATTTT
CDR3aa: CASREVWYQVNNQPQHF